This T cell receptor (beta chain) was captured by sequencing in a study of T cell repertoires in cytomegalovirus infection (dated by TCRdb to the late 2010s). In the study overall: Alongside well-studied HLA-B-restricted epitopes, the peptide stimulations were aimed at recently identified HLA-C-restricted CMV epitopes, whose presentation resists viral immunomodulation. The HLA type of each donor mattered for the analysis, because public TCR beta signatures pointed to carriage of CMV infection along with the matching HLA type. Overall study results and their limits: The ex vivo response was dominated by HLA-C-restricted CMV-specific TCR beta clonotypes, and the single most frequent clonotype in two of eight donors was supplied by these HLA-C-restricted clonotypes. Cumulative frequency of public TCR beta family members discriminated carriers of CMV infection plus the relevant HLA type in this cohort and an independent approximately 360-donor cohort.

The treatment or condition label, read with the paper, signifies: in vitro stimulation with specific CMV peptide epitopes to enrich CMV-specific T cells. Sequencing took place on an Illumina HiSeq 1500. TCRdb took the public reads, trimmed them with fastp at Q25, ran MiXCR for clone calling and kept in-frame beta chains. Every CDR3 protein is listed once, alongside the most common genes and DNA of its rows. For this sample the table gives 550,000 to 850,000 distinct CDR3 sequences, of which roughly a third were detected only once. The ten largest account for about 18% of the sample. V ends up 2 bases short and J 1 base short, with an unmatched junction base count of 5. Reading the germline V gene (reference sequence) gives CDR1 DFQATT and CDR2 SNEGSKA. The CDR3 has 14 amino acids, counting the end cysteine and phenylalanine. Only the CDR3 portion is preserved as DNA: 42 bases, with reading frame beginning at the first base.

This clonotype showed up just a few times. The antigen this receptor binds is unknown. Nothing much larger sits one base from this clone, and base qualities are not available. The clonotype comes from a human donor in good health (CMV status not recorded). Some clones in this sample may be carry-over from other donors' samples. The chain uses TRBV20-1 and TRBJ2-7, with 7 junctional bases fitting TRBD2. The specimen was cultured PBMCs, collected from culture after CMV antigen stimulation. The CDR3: CSARRGERSYEQYF. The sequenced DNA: TGCAGTGCTAGACGGGGGGAAAGGTCCTACGAGCAGTACTTC.